These 19 T cell receptor beta chains were all obtained from the same sample, sequenced in a study of CD8 T cells in Susac syndrome. When the RNA was reverse transcribed, random hexamers were used with an input of about 0.45 to 1 ug. One entry per CDR3 protein, called by TCRdb with MiXCR from the immunoSEQ multiplex PCR reads. The repertoire has more than 150,000 distinct CDR3 sequences, about 95% of them found once; the top ten carry 0.14% to 0.15%. Sequences were obtained from CD8+ T cells from PBMCs. The receptors stem from a human donor with multiple sclerosis.

The V call is TRBV7-9, the J call TRBJ1-1; 8 nucleotides match TRBD1. The CDR3 extends over 15 amino acids. V lost 1 base to trimming and J lost 1 base; unmatched junction nucleotides: 2. Germline V gene sequence: CDR1 SEHNR, CDR2 FQNEAQ (reference sequence). The CDR3 reads CASSLDDRGNTEAFF. As DNA, the CDR3 is TGTGCCAGCAGCTTAGACGACAGGGGGAACACTGAAGCTTTCTTT.

This rearrangement joins TRBV21-1 to TRBJ1-6; the table's D call of TRBD1 was not tested on the DNA. TRBV21-1 is a documented pseudogene. CDR3 length equals 16 residues. The CDR3 coding sequence is TGTGCCAGCAGCTCATTAGACAGGGATCGTAATTCACCCCTCCACTTT. Protein product: CASSSLDRDRNSPLHF.

The chain carries TRBV29-1 and TRBJ1-2; D might be TRBD1 (6 bases). V lost 6 bases and J lost 5, with 16 bases in between. CDR3 size: 13 residues. The germline gives CDR1 SQVTM, CDR2 ANQGSEA. The CDR3, as DNA: TGCAGCGTCTTGGACAGAAGACCTTATGGCTACACCTTC. It specifies CSVLDRRPYGYTF.

The chain has TRBV30 and TRBJ2-3, with no clear D. V shed 1 base and J shed 8 bases, with 16 bases lying between them. The CDR3 contains 14 residues. The germline gives CDR1 GTSNPN, CDR2 SVGIG (reference sequence). The CDR3 sequence is CAWSADDLLGTQYF. CDR3 coding DNA: TGTGCCTGGAGTGCTGACGACCTGCTTGGTACGCAGTATTTT.

This chain uses TRBV5-4 with TRBJ1-6, with D possibly being TRBD1 (6 bases). The CDR3 is 11 amino acids. Trimming left V 0 bases short and J 14 bases short, with 6 bases between. Germline CDR1 and CDR2: SGHNT and YYREEE (reference sequence). CDR3 protein: CASSLGTALHF. CDR3 nucleotide sequence: TGTGCCAGCAGCTTGGGGACAGCCCTCCACTTT.

The chain links TRBV6-5 to TRBJ1-1; TRBD1 might be the D (6 bases). CDR1 and CDR2 from the germline V gene are MNHEY and SVGAGI. The germline V and J ends were trimmed by 5 bases and 1 base, with 11 bases remaining between them. The CDR3 contains 14 residues. CDR3 sequence: CASSPGQWNTEAFF. CDR3 DNA: TGTGCCAGCAGTCCCGGACAGTGGAACACTGAAGCTTTCTTT.

This clonotype was counted a single time. The V gene is TRBV7-9, the J gene TRBJ2-1, with a possible D match to TRBD1 (6 bases). The CDR3 spans 15 residues. V was clipped by 5 bases and J by 0 bases, with 11 bases between them. From germline, CDR1 is SEHNR and CDR2 FQNEAQ (reference sequence). CDR3 sequence reads: CASSVGAGSYNEQFF. CDR3 nucleotides: TGTGCCAGCAGCGTGGGGGCCGGCTCCTACAATGAGCAGTTCTTC.

The V call is TRBV2, the J call TRBJ2-5; 7 nucleotides line up with TRBD2. The germline CDR1 and CDR2 sequences are SNHLY and FYNNEI. The V segment lost 9 bases and the J segment 2 bases; nucleotides outside the gene matches: 9. This CDR3 is built from 14 residues. CDR3 DNA sequence: TGTGCCAGACGGCGGGGGAAAACGCAAGAGACCCAGTACTTC. This translates into CARRRGKTQETQYF.

The CDR3 here is CASSIIGRSVETQYF. The DNA of the CDR3 is TGTGCCAGCAGCATCATTGGGAGGAGCGTAGAGACCCAGTACTTC. The chain joins TRBV11-2 to TRBJ2-5, with D tentatively TRBD2 (6 bases). The CDR3 runs 15 residues. Trimming cost V 5 bases and J 4 bases, with 17 bases left between them. Germline values: CDR1 SGHAT, CDR2 FQNNGV. Full variable domain (missing parts from reference TRBV11-2 and TRBJ2-5): EAGVAQSPRYKIIEKRQSVAFWCNPISGHATLYWYQQILGQGPKLLIQFQNNGVVDDSQLPKDRFSAERLKGVDSTLKIQPAKLEDSAVYLCASSIIGRSVETQYFGPGTRLLVL.

V and J are TRBV9 and TRBJ1-1; D unresolved. Germline V lookup: CDR1 SGDLS, CDR2 YYNGEE. Trimming stripped 1 base from V and 1 base from J, with 8 bases between. The CDR3 covers 14 residues. Here the CDR3 reads CASSVYTSNTEAFF. DNA for the CDR3: TGTGCCAGCAGCGTATATACGTCGAACACTGAAGCTTTCTTT. Based on the CDR3 plus reference TRBV9 and TRBJ1-1, the full variable domain is DSGVTQTPKHLITATGQRVTLRCSPRSGDLSVYWYQQSLDQGLQFLIQYYNGEERAKGNILERFSAQQFPDLHSELNLSSLELGDSALYFCASSVYTSNTEAFFGQGTRLTVV.

This clonotype was seen only once. J is TRBJ2-5 and V is TRBV15, with D perhaps TRBD1 (6 bases). The germline V gene encodes CDR1 LNHNV and CDR2 YYDKDF (reference sequence). Trimming stripped 0 bases from V and 1 base from J, with 9 bases between. This CDR3 is built from 15 residues. CDR3 sequence: CATSREGATQETQYF. In DNA, the CDR3 is TGTGCCACCAGCAGAGAGGGGGCTACCCAAGAGACCCAGTACTTC.

This clonotype was observed a single time. The chain is built from TRBV13 and TRBJ1-4; tentatively, D is TRBD1 (6 bases). The ends were cut back, 5 bases at V and 7 bases at J, with 11 bases in the middle. The CDR3 contains 13 residues. The germline V gene encodes CDR1 PRHDT and CDR2 FYEKMQ (reference sequence). The CDR3 DNA reads as TGTGCCAGCAGCCCACAGGGAGGTGAAAAACTGTTTTTT. Encoded protein: CASSPQGGEKLFF.

This chain uses TRBV29-1 with TRBJ1-2, with D possibly TRBD1 on 5 matching bases. This CDR3 is built from 11 residues. V was clipped by 6 bases and J by 5 bases, with 10 bases between them. Germline CDR1 is SQVTM and CDR2 is ANQGSEA. CDR3 sequence (DNA): TGCAGCGTCCCCGGGACTTATGGCTACACCTTC. This codes for CSVPGTYGYTF. Filled out from reference TRBV29-1 and TRBJ1-2, the complete variable domain reads SAVISQKPSRDICQRGTSLTIQCQVDSQVTMMFWYRQQPGQSLTLIATANQGSEATYESGFVIDKFPISRPNLTFSTLTVSNMSPEDSSIYLCSVPGTYGYTFGSGTRLTVV.

The V and J genes are TRBV29-1 and TRBJ2-3; unclear D gene. Trimming shortened V by 4 bases and J by 0 bases, and 11 bases separated the two germline ends. The CDR3 is made up of 14 amino acids. Germline loops: CDR1 SQVTM, CDR2 ANQGSEA. The CDR3 sequence: CSVVDPSSTDTQYF. As DNA, the CDR3 is TGCAGCGTTGTAGACCCTTCTAGCACAGATACGCAGTATTTT.

The genes are TRBV12-3 or TRBV12-4 and TRBJ1-1, with D perhaps TRBD1 (5 bases). V lost 10 bases and J lost 0, with 12 bases in between. This CDR3 contains 13 residues. CDR3 nucleotide sequence: TGTGCCACCTGGACATTCATGAACACTGAAGCTTTCTTT. This sequence encodes CATWTFMNTEAFF.

V is TRBV2 and J is TRBJ2-2; D remains unclear. The CDR3 is 11 residues long. V lost 7 bases, J lost 5 bases, and 5 bases lay in between. Germline loops: CDR1 SNHLY, CDR2 FYNNEI. As DNA, the CDR3 is TGTGCCAGCACTCGTACCGGGGAGCTGTTTTTT. Amino acid sequence: CASTRTGELFF.

This chain uses TRBV5-1 with TRBJ2-5; D perhaps matches TRBD2 (6 bases). Germline V CDR1 and CDR2: SGHRS, YFSETQ. The CDR3 is 14 residues long. The ends were cut back, 7 bases at V and 7 bases at J, with 20 bases in the middle. CDR3 coding DNA: TGCGCCAGCGGACTCGGCGGGGACTGGTCGACCCAGTACTTC. Amino acid sequence: CASGLGGDWSTQYF. Drawing the rest from reference TRBV5-1 and TRBJ2-5, the complete variable domain is KAGVTQTPRYLIKTRGQQVTLSCSPISGHRSVSWYQQTPGQGLQFLFEYFSETQRNKGNFPGRFSGRQFSNSRSEMNVSTLELGDSALYLCASGLGGDWSTQYFGPGTRLLVL.

V gene TRBV6-2 or TRBV6-3 combines with J gene TRBJ2-2; TRBD1 agrees at 10 bases. Germline-derived CDR1 and CDR2 are MNHEY and SVGEGT. The ends lost 7 bases at V and 2 bases at J; junction bases unmatched: 10. The length of the CDR3 is 17 residues. CDR3 protein: CASTLDVTGGNTGELFF. CDR3 bases: TGTGCCAGCACCTTGGATGTGACAGGGGGCAACACCGGGGAGCTGTTTTTT.

In its sample, this clonotype was seen once. The CDR3 nucleotides read TGTGCCACCATAGTGCGGGAGACCCAGTACTTC. Protein sequence: CATIVRETQYF. This chain joins TRBV3-1 and TRBJ2-5; D gene uncertain. This CDR3 has 11 residues. The ends were cut back, 10 bases at V and 5 bases at J, with 11 bases in the middle. The V gene's germline CDR1 is LGHDT and CDR2 YNNKEL (reference sequence).